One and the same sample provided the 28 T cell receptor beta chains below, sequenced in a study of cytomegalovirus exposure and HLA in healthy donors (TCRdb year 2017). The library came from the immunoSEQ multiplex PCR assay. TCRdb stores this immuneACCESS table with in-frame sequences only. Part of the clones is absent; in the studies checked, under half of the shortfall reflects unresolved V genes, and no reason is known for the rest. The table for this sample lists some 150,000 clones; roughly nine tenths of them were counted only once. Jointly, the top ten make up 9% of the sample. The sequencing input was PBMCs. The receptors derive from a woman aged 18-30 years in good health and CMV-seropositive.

CDR3 coding DNA: TGTGCCAGCAGCACAGGGTACACTGAAGCTTTCTTT. Translating it yields CASSTGYTEAFF. The V gene is TRBV7-8, the J gene TRBJ1-1, with a possible D match to TRBD1 (6 bases). This CDR3 region has 12 residues. Germline V gene lookup returns CDR1 SGHVS and CDR2 FQNEAQ. Trimming took 5 bases from V and 3 from J, leaving 7 bases between them.

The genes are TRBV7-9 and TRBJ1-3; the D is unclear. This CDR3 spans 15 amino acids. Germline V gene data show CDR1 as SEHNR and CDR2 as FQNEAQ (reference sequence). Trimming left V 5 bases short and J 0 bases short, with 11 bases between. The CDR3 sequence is CASSPGPNSGNTIYF. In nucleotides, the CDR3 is TGTGCCAGCAGCCCGGGTCCAAACTCTGGAAACACCATATATTTT.

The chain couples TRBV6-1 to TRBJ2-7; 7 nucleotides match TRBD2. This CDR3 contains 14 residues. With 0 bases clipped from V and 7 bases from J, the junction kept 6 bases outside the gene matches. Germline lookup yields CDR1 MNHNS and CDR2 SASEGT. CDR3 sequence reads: CASSEAPRGGEQYF. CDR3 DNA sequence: TGTGCCAGCAGTGAAGCGCCTAGGGGAGGGGAGCAGTACTTC.

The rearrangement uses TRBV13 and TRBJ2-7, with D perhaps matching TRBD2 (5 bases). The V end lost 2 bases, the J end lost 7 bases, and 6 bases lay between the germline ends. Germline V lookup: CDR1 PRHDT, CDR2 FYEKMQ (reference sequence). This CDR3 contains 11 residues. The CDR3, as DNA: TGTGCCAGCAGCTTACCGGGGGAGCAGTACTTC. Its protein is CASSLPGEQYF.

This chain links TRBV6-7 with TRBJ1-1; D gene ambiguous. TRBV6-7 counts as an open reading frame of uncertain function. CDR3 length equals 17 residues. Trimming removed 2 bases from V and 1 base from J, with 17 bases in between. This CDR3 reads CASSYRIGTRRNTEAFF. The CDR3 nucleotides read TGTGCCAGCAGTTACCGGATTGGTACGAGGCGGAACACTGAAGCTTTCTTT.

The DNA of the CDR3 is TGCGCCAGCAGCCCCCTCTTAGCCGTTCAGCCCCAGCATTTT. It encodes CASSPLLAVQPQHF. The chain couples TRBV4-1 to TRBJ1-5; no clear D gene. V lost 4 bases to trimming and J lost 6 bases, with 13 bases between them. Germline values: CDR1 MGHRA, CDR2 YSYEKL. CDR3 length equals 14 residues.

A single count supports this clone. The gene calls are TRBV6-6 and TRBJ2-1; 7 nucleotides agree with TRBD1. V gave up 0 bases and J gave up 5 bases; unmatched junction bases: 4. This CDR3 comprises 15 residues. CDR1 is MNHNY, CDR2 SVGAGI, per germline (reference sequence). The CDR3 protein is CASSYSGQMNNEQFF. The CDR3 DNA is TGTGCCAGCAGTTACTCGGGACAGATGAACAATGAGCAGTTCTTC.

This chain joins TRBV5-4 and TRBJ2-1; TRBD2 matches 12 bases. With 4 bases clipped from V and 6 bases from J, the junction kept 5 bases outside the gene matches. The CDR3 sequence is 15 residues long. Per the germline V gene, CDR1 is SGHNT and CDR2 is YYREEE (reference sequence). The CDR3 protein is CASSAGTSGSNEQFF. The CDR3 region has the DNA TGTGCCAGCAGCGCCGGGACTAGCGGGTCCAATGAGCAGTTCTTC.

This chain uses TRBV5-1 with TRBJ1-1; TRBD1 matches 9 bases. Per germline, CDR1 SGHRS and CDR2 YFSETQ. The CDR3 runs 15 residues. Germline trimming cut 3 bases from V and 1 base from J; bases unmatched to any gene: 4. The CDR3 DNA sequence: TGCGCCAGCAGCTCCGGACAGGGGCGGAACACTGAAGCTTTCTTT. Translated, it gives CASSSGQGRNTEAFF.

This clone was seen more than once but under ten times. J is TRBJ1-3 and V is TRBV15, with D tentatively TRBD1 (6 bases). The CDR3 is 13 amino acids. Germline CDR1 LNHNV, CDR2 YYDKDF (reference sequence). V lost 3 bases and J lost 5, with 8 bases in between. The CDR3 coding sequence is TGTGCCACCAGCAGGACAGGCAGAAACACCATATATTTT. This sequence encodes CATSRTGRNTIYF.

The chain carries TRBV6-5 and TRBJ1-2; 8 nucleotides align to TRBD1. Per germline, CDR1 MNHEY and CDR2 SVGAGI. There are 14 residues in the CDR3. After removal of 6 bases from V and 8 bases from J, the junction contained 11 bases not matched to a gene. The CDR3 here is CASSRDRGRRGYTF. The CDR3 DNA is TGTGCCAGCAGCCGAGACAGGGGACGTAGAGGCTACACCTTC.

CDR3 region: CANHTYRGPNYGYTF. As DNA, the CDR3 is TGTGCCAACCACACCTACAGGGGACCTAACTATGGCTACACCTTC. The chain links TRBV27 to TRBJ1-2, with 7 nucleotides matching TRBD1. The germline CDR1 and CDR2 sequences are MNHEY and SMNVEV (reference sequence). The V and J ends lost 10 bases and 0 bases, in that order; junction bases with no gene match: 11. This CDR3 region has 15 residues.

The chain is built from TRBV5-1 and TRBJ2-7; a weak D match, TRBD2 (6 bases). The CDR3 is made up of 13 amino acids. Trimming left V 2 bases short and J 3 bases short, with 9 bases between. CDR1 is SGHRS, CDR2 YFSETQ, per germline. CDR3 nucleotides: TGCGCCAGCAGCTTCTCGGACTACTACGAGCAGTACTTC. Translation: CASSFSDYYEQYF.

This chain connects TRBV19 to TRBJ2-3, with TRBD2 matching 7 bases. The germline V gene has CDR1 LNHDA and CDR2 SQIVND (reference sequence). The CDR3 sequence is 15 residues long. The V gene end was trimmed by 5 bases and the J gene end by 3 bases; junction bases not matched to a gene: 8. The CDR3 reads CASSLSGGYTDTQYF. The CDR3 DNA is TGTGCCAGTAGTCTATCGGGGGGATATACAGATACGCAGTATTTT.

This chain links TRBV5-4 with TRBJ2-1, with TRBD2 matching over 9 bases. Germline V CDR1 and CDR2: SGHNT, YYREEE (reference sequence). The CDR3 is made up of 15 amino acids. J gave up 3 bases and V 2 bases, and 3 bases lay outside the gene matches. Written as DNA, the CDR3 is TGTGCCAGCAGCTTTCTAGCGGGGAGCTACAATGAGCAGTTCTTC. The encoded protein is CASSFLAGSYNEQFF.

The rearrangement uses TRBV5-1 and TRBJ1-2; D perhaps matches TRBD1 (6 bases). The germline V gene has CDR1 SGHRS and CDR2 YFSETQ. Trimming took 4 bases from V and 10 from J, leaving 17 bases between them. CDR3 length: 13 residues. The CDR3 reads CASSPPVGGTYTF. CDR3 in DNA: TGCGCCAGCAGCCCACCCGTTGGGGGCACCTACACCTTC.

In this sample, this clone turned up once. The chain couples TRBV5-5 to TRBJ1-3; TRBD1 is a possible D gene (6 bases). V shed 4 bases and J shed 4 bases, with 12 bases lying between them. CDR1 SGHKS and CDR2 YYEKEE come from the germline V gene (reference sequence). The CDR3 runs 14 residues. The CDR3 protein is CASSPAGAGNTIYF. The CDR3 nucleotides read TGTGCCAGCAGCCCCGCAGGGGCCGGAAACACCATATATTTT.

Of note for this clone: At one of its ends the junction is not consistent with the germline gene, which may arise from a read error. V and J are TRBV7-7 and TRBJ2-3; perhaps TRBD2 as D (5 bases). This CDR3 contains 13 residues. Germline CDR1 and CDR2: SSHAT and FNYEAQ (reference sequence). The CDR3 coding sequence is TGTGCTAGCAGCTTAGTGCGGGCAGATACGCAGTATTTT. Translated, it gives CASSLVRADTQYF.

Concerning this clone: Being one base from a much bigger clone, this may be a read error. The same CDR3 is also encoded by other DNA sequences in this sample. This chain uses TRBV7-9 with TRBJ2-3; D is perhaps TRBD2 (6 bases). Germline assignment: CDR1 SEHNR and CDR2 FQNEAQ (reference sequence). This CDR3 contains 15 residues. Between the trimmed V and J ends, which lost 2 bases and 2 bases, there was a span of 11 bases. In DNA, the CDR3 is TGTGCCAGCAGCTTATTGGGGGGATCCACAGATACGCAGTATTTT. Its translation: CASSLLGGSTDTQYF.

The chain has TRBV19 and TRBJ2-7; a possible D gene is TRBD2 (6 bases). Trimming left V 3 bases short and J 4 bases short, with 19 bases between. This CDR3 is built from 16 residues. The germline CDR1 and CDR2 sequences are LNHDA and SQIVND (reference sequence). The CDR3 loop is CASSIQVGGTAYEQYF. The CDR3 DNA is TGTGCCAGTAGTATTCAGGTGGGGGGAACGGCTTACGAGCAGTACTTC.

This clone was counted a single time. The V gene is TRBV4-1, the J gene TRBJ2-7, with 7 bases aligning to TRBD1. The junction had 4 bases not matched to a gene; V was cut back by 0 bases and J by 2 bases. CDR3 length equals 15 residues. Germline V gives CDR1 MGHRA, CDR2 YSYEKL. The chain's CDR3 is CASSQDLGQPYEQYF. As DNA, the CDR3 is TGCGCCAGCAGCCAAGATTTGGGACAGCCCTACGAGCAGTACTTC.

CDR3 loop: CASSLPGQTSGANVLTF. CDR3 DNA sequence: TGTGCCAGTAGTCTCCCGGGACAGACCTCTGGGGCCAACGTCCTGACTTTC. The rearrangement joins TRBV19 to TRBJ2-6, with 7 bases aligning to TRBD1. The CDR3 contains 17 residues. Germline-derived CDR1 and CDR2 are LNHDA and SQIVND (reference sequence). The junction had 7 bases not matched to a gene; V was cut back by 5 bases and J by 0 bases.

CDR3 DNA sequence: TGTGCCAGTAGAAACAAACATCAGCCCCAGCATTTT. It yields the protein CASRNKHQPQHF. The chain combines TRBV19 with TRBJ1-5; D is uncertain. Trimming shortened V by 6 bases and J by 5 bases, and 8 bases separated the two germline ends. The CDR3 extends over 12 amino acids. CDR1 is LNHDA and CDR2 is SQIVND in the germline V gene (reference sequence).

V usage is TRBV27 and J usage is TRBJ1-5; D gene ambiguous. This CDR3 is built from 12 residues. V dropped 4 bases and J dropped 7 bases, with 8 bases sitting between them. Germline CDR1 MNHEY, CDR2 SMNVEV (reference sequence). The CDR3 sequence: CASSWEGQPQHF. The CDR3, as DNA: TGTGCCAGCAGTTGGGAGGGACAGCCCCAGCATTTT.

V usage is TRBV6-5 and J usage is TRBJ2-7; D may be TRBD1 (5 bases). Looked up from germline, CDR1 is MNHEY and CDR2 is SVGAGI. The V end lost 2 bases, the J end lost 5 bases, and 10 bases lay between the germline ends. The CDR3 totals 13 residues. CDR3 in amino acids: CASSYGAGNEQYF. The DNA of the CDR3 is TGTGCCAGCAGTTACGGGGCAGGGAACGAGCAGTACTTC.

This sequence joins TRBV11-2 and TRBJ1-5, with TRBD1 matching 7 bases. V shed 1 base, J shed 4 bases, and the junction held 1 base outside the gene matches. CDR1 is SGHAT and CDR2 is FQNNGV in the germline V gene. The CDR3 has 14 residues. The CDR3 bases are TGTGCCAGCAGCTTAGGACAGGGAAATCAGCCCCAGCATTTT. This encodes CASSLGQGNQPQHF.

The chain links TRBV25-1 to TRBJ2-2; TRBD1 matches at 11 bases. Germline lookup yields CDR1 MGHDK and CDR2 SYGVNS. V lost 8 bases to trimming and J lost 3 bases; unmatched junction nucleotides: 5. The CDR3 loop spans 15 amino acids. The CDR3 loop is CASSPGQGDTGELFF. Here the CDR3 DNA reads TGTGCCAGCTCTCCGGGACAGGGGGACACCGGGGAGCTGTTTTTT.

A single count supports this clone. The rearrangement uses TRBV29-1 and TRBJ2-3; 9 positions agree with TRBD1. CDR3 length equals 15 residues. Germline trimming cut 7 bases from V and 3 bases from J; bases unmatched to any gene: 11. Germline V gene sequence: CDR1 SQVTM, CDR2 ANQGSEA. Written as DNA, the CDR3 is TGCAGCGCATCACAGGGGGCTCAGGCTACAGATACGCAGTATTTT. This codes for CSASQGAQATDTQYF.